This T cell receptor beta chain came from a study of cytomegalovirus exposure and HLA in healthy donors. Study-level results: It was around 160 TCR beta chains that were listed as cytomegalovirus-associated.

Concerning this clone itself: Antigen unknown.

It was with 60 Vbeta and 13 Jbeta primers that the PCR ran. This table comes from immunoSEQ multiplex PCR, and its TCRdb copy is limited to in-frame clones, with some not included. The sample includes about 97,000 clones, approximately 81% seen only once; the top ten take less than 3.5%. This CDR3 comprises 14 residues. V trimming: 3 bases; J trimming: 5 bases; junction bases outside the gene matches: 3. Germline V gene sequence: CDR1 MNHEY, CDR2 SMNVEV (reference sequence). Source material: PBMCs. This TCR was sampled from a male donor in good health and CMV-seropositive. The V call is TRBV27, the J call TRBJ2-7; 11 bases match TRBD1. DNA of the CDR3: TGTGCCAGCAGTTTGACGGGACAGGGGGACGAGCAGTACTTC. Translating gives CASSLTGQGDEQYF.